A single sample is the source of the 26 T cell receptor beta chains below, sequenced in a study of naive and memory T cell subsets. Amplification of ligated cDNA took four PCR rounds with SP2 and nested alpha and beta constant primers. One entry per CDR3 protein, called by TCRdb with MiXCR from the 5' RACE reads. Among 25,000 to 35,000 distinct CDR3 sequences listed, around 15% were seen once. The library had UMIs added by 3' ligation of an oligonucleotide to TCR cDNA. The receptor source for this set is a female donor in good health.

V is TRBV29-1 and J is TRBJ1-1, with D unresolved. This CDR3 has 10 amino acids. Germline V CDR1 and CDR2: SQVTM, ANQGSEA. V lost 7 bases and J 11 bases, leaving 14 bases between the germline ends. The CDR3 DNA reads TGCAGCGCCGACGGAGCTGTGGCTTTCTTT. Translated: CSADGAVAFF.

This clonotype was detected ten times or more. This chain joins TRBV29-1 and TRBJ2-1, with unresolved D. V gave up 6 bases and J gave up 7 bases, with 13 bases separating them. The CDR3 is 12 residues long. From germline, CDR1 is SQVTM and CDR2 ANQGSEA. Here the CDR3 reads CSVEFFENEQFF. In DNA form, the CDR3 reads TGCAGCGTCGAATTTTTTGAAAATGAGCAGTTCTTC.

This clonotype was recorded a few times. V usage is TRBV6-2 or TRBV6-3 and J usage is TRBJ1-5; D remains unclear. The CDR3 sequence is 15 residues long. The germline V gene encodes CDR1 MNHEY and CDR2 SVGEGT. V was clipped by 7 bases and J by 2 bases, with 15 bases between them. The CDR3 coding sequence is TGTGCCAGCACCTTGGTCGAGGGTGGCAATCAGCCCCAGCATTTT. It yields the protein CASTLVEGGNQPQHF.

This clonotype was recorded many times. The gene calls are TRBV20-1 and TRBJ1-6, with 8 bases fitting TRBD1. V shed 0 bases, J shed 5 bases, and the junction held 6 bases outside the gene matches. In germline, CDR1 is DFQATT, CDR2 SNEGSKA (reference sequence). The length of the CDR3 is 16 residues. CDR3 nucleotide sequence: TGCAGTGCTAGAGACCTTGACAGGGGAGATAATTCACCCCTCCACTTT. This encodes CSARDLDRGDNSPLHF.

This clonotype was counted only a few times. The genes are TRBV20-1 and TRBJ2-1; D gene ambiguous. Trimming left V 0 bases short and J 6 bases short, with 6 bases between. This CDR3 comprises 12 residues. Germline V lookup: CDR1 DFQATT, CDR2 SNEGSKA (reference sequence). The CDR3 spells CSAREQTNEQFF. The CDR3 nucleotides are TGCAGTGCTAGAGAGCAGACCAATGAGCAGTTCTTC.

The table lists this clonotype with many counts. J is TRBJ2-7 and V is TRBV5-6; D unclear. Trimming took off 4 bases at V and 7 bases at J, with 27 bases between the two ends. CDR3 size: 17 residues. Germline-derived CDR1 and CDR2 are SGHDT and YYEEEE. The CDR3 region has the DNA TGTGCCAGCAGCCATGTCAAAGGCGGAATTGGTCTGAGTGAGCAGTACTTC. It translates to CASSHVKGGIGLSEQYF. Together with reference TRBV5-6 and TRBJ2-7, the CDR3 gives the full variable domain: DAGVTQSPTHLIKTRGQQVTLRCSPKSGHDTVSWYQQALGQGPQFIFQYYEEEERQRGNFPDRFSGHQFPNYSSELNVNALLLGDSALYLCASSHVKGGIGLSEQYFGPGTRLTVT.

In its sample, this clonotype was seen many times. V and J are TRBV7-2 and TRBJ1-4; D not certain. Deletions cut 1 base from V and 9 bases from J, with 12 bases between. The CDR3 has 14 amino acids. Looked up from germline, CDR1 is SGHTA and CDR2 is FQGNSA. The DNA of the CDR3 is TGTGCCAGCAGCTTAGGAGGGAATTATCAAAAACTGTTTTTT. This sequence encodes CASSLGGNYQKLFF.

This clonotype came up a few times. J is TRBJ2-7 and V is TRBV6-5, with D possibly TRBD1 on 6 matching bases. The CDR3 extends over 14 amino acids. V lost 2 bases to trimming and J lost 2 bases, with 10 bases between them. Germline lookup yields CDR1 MNHEY and CDR2 SVGAGI. As DNA, the CDR3 is TGTGCCAGCAGTTACGTCACAGGGCCCTACGAGCAGTACTTC. Its translation: CASSYVTGPYEQYF.

The rearrangement joins TRBV25-1 to TRBJ1-2; 7 bases map to TRBD1. CDR1 is MGHDK and CDR2 is SYGVNS in the germline V gene. This CDR3 is 16 amino acids long. V lost 2 bases to trimming and J lost 7 bases; unmatched junction nucleotides: 13. The CDR3 here is CASSEATHRGLGGYTF. The CDR3 coding sequence is TGTGCCAGCAGTGAAGCGACACACAGGGGTTTGGGTGGCTACACCTTC.

Relative to its sample, this clonotype is medium-sized. The chain carries TRBV11-2 and TRBJ2-3; possibly TRBD2 for D (7 bases). The V gene lost 4 bases and the J gene lost 5 bases, with 16 bases spanning the gap. The CDR3 spans 15 residues. Germline CDR1 is SGHAT and CDR2 is FQNNGV. The chain's CDR3 is CASSSARGAGDTQYF. As DNA, the CDR3 is TGTGCCAGCAGCTCGGCTCGGGGGGCGGGAGATACGCAGTATTTT.

This clonotype was seen a few times. One base away lies a much larger clone, so this may be a sequencing read error. V is TRBV10-2 and J is TRBJ2-5, with 9 positions matching TRBD2. This CDR3 is built from 15 residues. Germline-derived CDR1 and CDR2 are WSHSY and SAAADI. The V and J ends lost 4 bases and 5 bases, in that order; junction bases with no gene match: 8. CDR3 sequence: CASSAAGGREETQYF. In nucleotides, the CDR3 is TGCGCCAGCAGTGCGGCGGGGGGGCGGGAGGAGACCCAGTACTTC.

The V call is TRBV5-1, the J call TRBJ1-2, with no clear D. CDR1 SGHRS and CDR2 YFSETQ come from the germline V gene. This CDR3 comprises 12 residues. V was shortened by 1 base and J by 8 bases, with 9 bases between the two germline ends. CDR3 nucleotide sequence: TGCGCCAGCAGCTTGTCCGGACTCGGCTACACCTTC. As protein: CASSLSGLGYTF.

CDR3 DNA sequence: TGCAGTGCAACTACCGGGACTCAAGAGACCCAGTACTTC. It translates to CSATTGTQETQYF. The rearrangement joins TRBV20-1 to TRBJ2-5; a possible D gene is TRBD2 (6 bases). This CDR3 is built from 13 residues. Germline V gene lookup returns CDR1 DFQATT and CDR2 SNEGSKA (reference sequence). Deletions cut 6 bases from V and 2 bases from J, with 13 bases between.

This clonotype was picked up many times. V is TRBV6-5 and J is TRBJ2-5; a possible D gene is TRBD1 (5 bases). Trimming took off 5 bases at V and 3 bases at J, with 13 bases between the two ends. CDR3 length equals 14 residues. CDR1 and CDR2 from the germline V gene are MNHEY and SVGAGI. CDR3 sequence: CASSTLGQEETQYF. CDR3 DNA sequence: TGTGCCAGCAGTACCCTCGGACAAGAAGAGACCCAGTACTTC.

This clonotype was seen repeatedly, ten times or more. The CDR3 loop is CATAKGTGTSTDTQYF. The DNA for the CDR3 is TGTGCCACCGCAAAGGGGACAGGAACTAGCACAGATACGCAGTATTTT. V and J are TRBV24-1 and TRBJ2-3; TRBD1 matches 8 bases. This CDR3 comprises 16 residues. Germline V CDR1 and CDR2: KGHDR, SFDVKD. V lost 9 bases, J lost 0 bases, and 10 bases stayed unmatched.

This chain connects TRBV7-6 to TRBJ2-5; 7 bases are a match to TRBD2. Germline V CDR1 and CDR2: SGHVS, FNYEAQ. The CDR3 runs 16 residues. Trimming removed 2 bases from V and 2 bases from J; junction bases left unmatched: 8. The CDR3, as DNA: TGTGCCAGCAGCTTATTTGGCGGGGGAGCGCAAGAGACCCAGTACTTC. Its protein product is CASSLFGGGAQETQYF.

In this sample, this clonotype turned up many times. The rearrangement links TRBV29-1 to TRBJ2-5; D may correspond to TRBD1 or TRBD2 (5 bases each). The germline gives CDR1 SQVTM, CDR2 ANQGSEA. The CDR3 spans 13 residues. V was shortened by 0 bases and J by 5 bases, with 10 bases between the two germline ends. CDR3: CSVEDGGVETQYF. The DNA of the CDR3 is TGCAGCGTTGAAGATGGGGGAGTGGAGACCCAGTACTTC.

This clonotype was seen only a few times. The chain is built from TRBV18 and TRBJ2-5, with D unclear. Trimming pared 2 bases from V and 0 bases from J, leaving 4 bases between. Germline V gene data show CDR1 as KGHSH and CDR2 as LQKENI. CDR3 length equals 13 residues. CDR3 residues: CASSPGNQETQYF. CDR3 nucleotide sequence: TGTGCCAGCTCACCAGGAAACCAAGAGACCCAGTACTTC.

As concerns this clonotype: A much larger clone lies a single base off, so this may be a read error. CDR3 bases: TGCAGTGCTAGAGCGGTAGCGGGGGGGCCGGCTTCCGGCGAGCAGTACTTC. Translation gives CSARAVAGGPASGEQYF. The rearrangement joins TRBV20-1 to TRBJ2-7, with 11 positions matching TRBD2. This CDR3 comprises 17 residues. The V segment lost 1 base and the J segment 6 bases; nucleotides outside the gene matches: 14. The V gene's germline CDR1 is DFQATT and CDR2 SNEGSKA (reference sequence).

This clonotype has only a few counts. The genes are TRBV6-5 and TRBJ2-7; D gene uncertain. Between the trimmed V and J ends, which lost 7 bases and 2 bases, there was a span of 18 bases. CDR1 and CDR2 (germline): MNHEY, SVGAGI. The CDR3 extends over 15 amino acids. The CDR3 is CASTARTGTTYEQYF. The DNA for the CDR3 is TGTGCCAGCACCGCCCGGACCGGTACGACCTACGAGCAGTACTTC.

This clonotype was observed many times. J is TRBJ1-2 and V is TRBV29-1; 9 positions match TRBD1. CDR3 length equals 14 residues. V shed 6 bases and J 4 bases; nucleotides not matched to a gene: 9. CDR1 is SQVTM and CDR2 is ANQGSEA in the germline V gene. For the CDR3, the DNA is TGCAGCGTGATGGGACAGGGTACTACCTATGGCTACACCTTC. It codes for CSVMGQGTTYGYTF.

V and J are TRBV6-5 and TRBJ1-3, with D unresolved. V was pared by 6 bases and J by 4 bases, with 16 bases between. The CDR3 contains 15 residues. Germline V gene lookup returns CDR1 MNHEY and CDR2 SVGAGI. CDR3 in DNA: TGTGCCAGCAGCCCCACGAGGAACAAAGGAAACACCATATATTTT. Its protein is CASSPTRNKGNTIYF.

Sample share makes this clonotype medium-sized. This chain joins TRBV20-1 and TRBJ2-1; D might be TRBD2 (6 bases). The V end was cut by 0 bases, the J end by 5 bases, with 14 bases between. The CDR3 runs to 15 residues. CDR1 is DFQATT and CDR2 is SNEGSKA in the germline V gene (reference sequence). CDR3 sequence reads: CSARDHGGAHNEQFF. In DNA, the CDR3 is TGCAGTGCTAGAGATCACGGCGGGGCCCACAATGAGCAGTTCTTC.

The genes are TRBV6-5 and TRBJ2-3; maybe TRBD2 (7 bases). This CDR3 comprises 14 residues. V lost 10 bases, J lost 2 bases, and 16 bases lay in between. Germline values: CDR1 MNHEY, CDR2 SVGAGI. CDR3 bases: TGTGCCATAGGGGGGGCCCTTCCCACAGATACGCAGTATTTT. This encodes CAIGGALPTDTQYF.

The V and J genes are TRBV7-9 and TRBJ2-3, with TRBD2 matching over 10 bases. The germline CDR1 and CDR2 sequences are SEHNR and FQNEAQ (reference sequence). The ends lost 3 bases at V and 0 bases at J; junction bases unmatched: 3. The CDR3 sequence is 16 residues long. CDR3 region: CASSFSGGPSTDTQYF. The DNA of the CDR3 is TGTGCCAGCAGCTTTAGCGGGGGGCCAAGCACAGATACGCAGTATTTT.

The sample holds many counts of this clonotype. CDR3 nucleotide sequence: TGTGCCAGCAGCTTTCTTTCGCTCTCACCCCCGGCAGGGGGGGGAACTGAAGCTTTCTTT. Its protein is CASSFLSLSPPAGGGTEAFF. The chain employs TRBV12-1 and TRBJ1-1; the table gives TRBD1 as D, unverified against the DNA. TRBV12-1 is a listed pseudogene. This CDR3 has 20 amino acids.